This T cell receptor (beta chain) was identified during a study of Ad26.COV2.S vaccination and SARS-CoV-2 variants. Study as a whole: By the intramuscular route, Ad26.COV2.S was given once, or twice 56 days apart.

Study-wide findings and caveats: It is possible that the TCR breadth and depth analyses underestimated the total T cell responses.

Indicated treatment: around 19 received Ad26.COV2.S at low or high dose, single or two shots; five or six received placebo; per-sample allocation not given. The samples date from day 63 after the first vaccine or placebo injection. The CDR3 consists of 15 residues. The germline CDR1 and CDR2 sequences are SGHTA and FQGNSA. V dropped 6 bases and J dropped 5; count of bases not matched to a gene: 8. This clone came up once. The target antigen is unknown. TCRdb's copy holds only in-frame clones and misses some; the assay was immunoSEQ multiplex PCR. This table holds roughly 380,000 clones, roughly 90% found once.

The clonotype comes from a person between 18 and 65 years old who received the Ad26.COV2.S COVID-19 vaccine or a placebo. Sequencing was performed on peripheral blood, taken in a trial of Ad26.COV2.S vaccine versus placebo. The chain has TRBV7-2 and TRBJ2-3; 10 nucleotides align to TRBD2. The CDR3 sequence: CASREAGGPRDTQYF. The CDR3 DNA reads TGTGCCAGCAGGGAAGCGGGGGGGCCAAGAGATACGCAGTATTTT.